These 24 T cell receptor beta chains share one sample of origin, sequenced in a study of cytomegalovirus exposure and HLA in healthy donors. Primers included in the PCR were 60 Vbeta and 13 Jbeta primers. Only in-frame clones appear in the TCRdb table, and some are missing; sequencing was by immunoSEQ multiplex PCR. Of about 180,000 clones listed, 70% to 80% were seen once; the top ten hold approximately 1.4%. Sequencing used PBMCs. The receptors originated from a man aged 18 to 29 in good health and CMV-seronegative.

A word on this clone: Other DNA sequences in this sample translate to the same CDR3. V usage is TRBV18 and J usage is TRBJ2-5, with 7 bases aligning to TRBD1. Trimming cost V 4 bases and J 2 bases; bases outside gene matches: 4. In germline, CDR1 is KGHSH, CDR2 LQKENI. The CDR3 covers 14 residues. The CDR3 protein is CASSLNRGQETQYF. In DNA form, the CDR3 reads TGTGCCAGCTCACTAAACAGGGGACAAGAGACCCAGTACTTC.

This clone was seen a handful of times. This chain uses TRBV13 with TRBJ2-7, with 7 bases matching TRBD2. Germline CDR1 PRHDT, CDR2 FYEKMQ (reference sequence). The ends lost 0 bases at V and 7 bases at J; junction bases unmatched: 3. The CDR3 contains 13 residues. The chain's CDR3 is CASSLGRRGEQYF. For the CDR3, the DNA is TGTGCCAGCAGCTTAGGTCGGCGGGGGGAGCAGTACTTC.

The gene calls are TRBV5-1 and TRBJ2-7; 9 bases map to TRBD2. Germline assignment: CDR1 SGHRS and CDR2 YFSETQ. The ends lost 8 bases at V and 2 bases at J; junction bases unmatched: 11. CDR3 length: 15 residues. DNA of the CDR3: TGCGCCAGTAGAACGGGACTAGCCCAAACCTACGAGCAGTACTTC. This translates into CASRTGLAQTYEQYF.

This rearrangement joins TRBV5-6 to TRBJ2-7, with unresolved D. V was shortened by 4 bases and J by 3 bases, with 5 bases between the two germline ends. Germline-derived CDR1 and CDR2 are SGHDT and YYEEEE. The CDR3 has 11 amino acids. CDR3 amino acids: CASSRFYEQYF. The DNA for the CDR3 is TGTGCCAGCAGCCGTTTCTACGAGCAGTACTTC. Variable domain in full (rest from reference TRBV5-6 and TRBJ2-7): DAGVTQSPTHLIKTRGQQVTLRCSPKSGHDTVSWYQQALGQGPQFIFQYYEEEERQRGNFPDRFSGHQFPNYSSELNVNALLLGDSALYLCASSRFYEQYFGPGTRLTVT.

The DNA of the CDR3 is TGTGCCAGCACCATCCTAGGGACAGGGCAGATCCCAGAAAAACTGTTTTTT. Protein product: CASTILGTGQIPEKLFF. The J gene is TRBJ1-4, the V gene TRBV9; 9 positions match TRBD1. CDR1 is SGDLS and CDR2 is YYNGEE in the germline V gene. The CDR3 covers 17 residues. Trimming removed 6 bases from V and 8 bases from J; junction bases left unmatched: 17.

V is TRBV6-1 and J is TRBJ2-2, with a tentative D call TRBD2 (5 bases). The CDR3 has 14 amino acids. V lost 7 bases and J lost 0, with 9 bases in between. Per germline, CDR1 MNHNS and CDR2 SASEGT. The CDR3 here is CASKKLANTGELFF. CDR3 bases: TGTGCCAGCAAAAAACTAGCGAACACCGGGGAGCTGTTTTTT.

Worth noting for this clone: In this CDR3 the conserved last residue, phenylalanine or tryptophan, is missing, so a read error is likely. The CDR3 spells CASSFTSGGSYEQYL. As DNA, the CDR3 is TGTGCCAGCAGCTTTACTAGCGGGGGTTCCTACGAGCAGTACCTC. The chain couples TRBV7-9 to TRBJ2-7; 11 bases are shared with TRBD2. The V segment lost 3 bases and the J segment 1 base; nucleotides outside the gene matches: 2. The CDR3 consists of 15 residues. In germline, CDR1 is SEHNR, CDR2 FQNEAQ (reference sequence).

V is TRBV11-3 and J is TRBJ2-7; D remains ambiguous. Trimming removed 1 base at V and 0 bases at J, with 7 bases between. The CDR3 sequence is 14 residues long. Germline V gene lookup returns CDR1 SGHNT and CDR2 YENEEA. This CDR3 is CASSLGALSYEQYF. Here the CDR3 DNA reads TGTGCCAGCAGCTTAGGAGCGCTCTCCTACGAGCAGTACTTC.

The CDR3 DNA reads as TGCAGCGTTTTGATCCGGGGTACCGAGCAGTACTTC. It yields the protein CSVLIRGTEQYF. The chain uses TRBV29-1 and TRBJ2-7, with D perhaps TRBD2 (5 bases). V gave up 5 bases and J gave up 6 bases, with 14 bases separating them. This CDR3 has 12 amino acids. CDR1 is SQVTM and CDR2 is ANQGSEA in the germline V gene.

This clone showed up just a few times. CDR3 region: CASSQRASGGYNEQFF. The CDR3 region has the DNA TGTGCCAGCAGCCAGCGGGCTAGCGGGGGCTACAATGAGCAGTTCTTC. The chain uses TRBV6-6 and TRBJ2-1, with TRBD2 identical over 10 bases. The CDR3 extends over 16 amino acids. Germline CDR1 MNHNY, CDR2 SVGAGI (reference sequence). The V and J ends lost 6 bases and 3 bases, in that order; junction bases with no gene match: 8.

The V call is TRBV7-2, the J call TRBJ2-7; TRBD1 aligns across 8 bases. This CDR3 has 17 amino acids. J gave up 6 bases and V 1 base, and 14 bases lay outside the gene matches. Germline V gene data show CDR1 as SGHTA and CDR2 as FQGNSA. The CDR3 bases are TGTGCCAGCAGCTTAGATTTGTATGTTGGACAGGGAATCGAGCAGTACTTC. Protein sequence: CASSLDLYVGQGIEQYF. Filled out from reference TRBV7-2 and TRBJ2-7, the complete variable domain reads GAGVSQSPSNKVTEKGKDVELRCDPISGHTALYWYRQSLGQGLEFLIYFQGNSAPDKSGLPSDRFSAERTGGSVSTLTIQRTQQEDSAVYLCASSLDLYVGQGIEQYFGPGTRLTVT.

The chain joins TRBV7-6 to TRBJ2-7, with D possibly being TRBD1 (5 bases). Germline values: CDR1 SGHVS, CDR2 FNYEAQ. V was clipped by 5 bases and J by 0 bases, with 8 bases between them. This CDR3 is 13 amino acids long. DNA of the CDR3: TGTGCCAGCAGCCAGGACATCTCCTACGAGCAGTACTTC. Translating it yields CASSQDISYEQYF.

This chain's CDR3 is CASSPGTRGQETQYF. The CDR3 nucleotides read TGCGCCAGCAGCCCTGGGACTAGAGGGCAAGAGACCCAGTACTTC. The rearrangement links TRBV5-1 to TRBJ2-5; 8 bases agree with TRBD2. Per the germline V gene, CDR1 is SGHRS and CDR2 is YFSETQ. This CDR3 has 15 amino acids. The junction had 7 bases not matched to a gene; V was cut back by 4 bases and J by 2 bases. Variable domain in full (rest from reference TRBV5-1 and TRBJ2-5): KAGVTQTPRYLIKTRGQQVTLSCSPISGHRSVSWYQQTPGQGLQFLFEYFSETQRNKGNFPGRFSGRQFSNSRSEMNVSTLELGDSALYLCASSPGTRGQETQYFGPGTRLLVL.

This clone was picked up one time. V and J are TRBV10-3 and TRBJ1-3, with D uncertain. From germline, CDR1 is ENHRY and CDR2 SYGVKD. V lost 6 bases and J 0 bases, leaving 6 bases between the germline ends. The CDR3 contains 13 residues. The CDR3 sequence: CAISGDSGNTIYF. The CDR3 DNA follows: TGTGCCATCAGCGGGGACTCTGGAAACACCATATATTTT.

This chain joins TRBV9 and TRBJ1-2; D ambiguous. Trimming took off 4 bases at V and 5 bases at J, with 6 bases between the two ends. In germline, CDR1 is SGDLS, CDR2 YYNGEE. This CDR3 region has 11 residues. The CDR3 region has the DNA TGTGCCAGCAGCTCCTATTATGGCTACACCTTC. This translates into CASSSYYGYTF.

CDR3 sequence: CASSPSGGGETQYF. The CDR3 region has the DNA TGTGCCAGCAGCCCCTCGGGAGGGGGAGAGACCCAGTACTTC. The chain employs TRBV7-3 and TRBJ2-5; 8 positions agree with TRBD2. This CDR3 comprises 14 residues. CDR1 and CDR2 from the germline V gene are SGHTA and FQGTGA. V lost 5 bases to trimming and J lost 4 bases; unmatched junction nucleotides: 6.

The chain couples TRBV30 to TRBJ2-7; D possibly corresponds to TRBD2 (6 bases). V lost 5 bases to trimming and J lost 3 bases, with 14 bases between them. Looked up from germline, CDR1 is GTSNPN and CDR2 is SVGIG (reference sequence). CDR3 length equals 13 residues. The chain's CDR3 is CAWGRLAGYEQYF. Written as DNA, the CDR3 is TGTGCCTGGGGGAGGTTGGCGGGCTACGAGCAGTACTTC.

The rearrangement uses TRBV11-2 and TRBJ2-1; 11 bases align to TRBD2. The CDR3 runs 15 residues. Trimming cost V 5 bases and J 4 bases; bases outside gene matches: 4. CDR1 SGHAT and CDR2 FQNNGV come from the germline V gene. CDR3 coding DNA: TGTGCCAGCAGCAACCGACTAGCGGGATACAATGAGCAGTTCTTC. Protein product: CASSNRLAGYNEQFF.

The V and J genes are TRBV9 and TRBJ1-2; 8 bases agree with TRBD1. The CDR3 length is 15 residues. The germline V gene has CDR1 SGDLS and CDR2 YYNGEE. J gave up 10 bases and V 3 bases, and 14 bases lay outside the gene matches. The CDR3 protein is CASSGTGTGGPAYTF. CDR3 nucleotide sequence: TGTGCCAGCAGCGGAACCGGGACAGGTGGTCCGGCCTACACCTTC.

The V and J genes are TRBV9 and TRBJ2-2, with TRBD2 identical over 8 bases. V shed 3 bases and J 6 bases; nucleotides not matched to a gene: 4. Looked up from germline, CDR1 is SGDLS and CDR2 is YYNGEE. The CDR3 has 14 residues. CDR3 sequence (DNA): TGTGCCAGCAGCGGAGTTAGCGGGGCCGGGGAGCTGTTTTTT. Translated, it gives CASSGVSGAGELFF. Filled out from reference TRBV9 and TRBJ2-2, the complete variable domain reads DSGVTQTPKHLITATGQRVTLRCSPRSGDLSVYWYQQSLDQGLQFLIQYYNGEERAKGNILERFSAQQFPDLHSELNLSSLELGDSALYFCASSGVSGAGELFFGEGSRLTVL.

The gene calls are TRBV10-3 and TRBJ2-3; 11 bases map to TRBD2. The germline CDR1 and CDR2 sequences are ENHRY and SYGVKD. CDR3 length: 15 residues. V was clipped by 6 bases and J by 4 bases; unmatched bases: 6. This chain's CDR3 is CAISQTSGDPDTQYF. The CDR3 DNA is TGTGCCATCAGCCAGACTAGCGGGGACCCAGATACGCAGTATTTT.

V and J are TRBV5-1 and TRBJ1-1, with a weak D call TRBD1 (5 bases). V lost 4 bases, J lost 2 bases, and 15 bases lay in between. The CDR3 has 15 residues. Germline-derived CDR1 and CDR2 are SGHRS and YFSETQ. The DNA of the CDR3 is TGCGCCAGCAGCCGCTCCACAGGTGGTAACACTGAAGCTTTCTTT. Amino acids: CASSRSTGGNTEAFF.

The chain recombines TRBV27 with TRBJ2-6; D perhaps matches TRBD2 (7 bases). This CDR3 comprises 19 residues. Germline CDR1 and CDR2: MNHEY and SMNVEV (reference sequence). Trimming took 5 bases from V and 0 from J, leaving 20 bases between them. CDR3 nucleotide sequence: TGTGCCAGCAGTGACCAACCGGGGGGCCCCGGCTCTGGGGCCAACGTCCTGACTTTC. Protein product: CASSDQPGGPGSGANVLTF.

V is TRBV19 and J is TRBJ2-6; a possible D gene is TRBD2 (6 bases). Germline CDR1 and CDR2: LNHDA and SQIVND (reference sequence). V dropped 9 bases and J dropped 0 bases, with 18 bases sitting between them. The CDR3 consists of 17 residues. CDR3 bases: TGTGCCAGCCTATCCCCCGGGAGCCCCTCTGGGGCCAACGTCCTGACTTTC. It is translated as CASLSPGSPSGANVLTF.